Following are 25 T cell receptor beta chains from one sample sequenced in a study of beta chain features in type 1 diabetes. Expressed TCRB transcripts got sequenced, as all isolated RNA was reverse transcribed. The protocol was immunoSEQ multiplex PCR, while the TCRdb copy is restricted to in-frame clones and leaves out a portion. The table includes about 250,000 clones, 13% to 15% detected once. The sample comprised naive CD4+ T cells from blood. The receptors stem from a woman in her thirties or forties in good health.

The chain combines TRBV5-1 with TRBJ2-2; 9 bases are shared with TRBD2. Germline V gene lookup returns CDR1 SGHRS and CDR2 YFSETQ. V lost 1 base to trimming and J lost 4 bases; unmatched junction nucleotides: 5. This CDR3 is 16 amino acids long. The CDR3 nucleotides read TGCGCCAGCAGCTTGAATAGCGGGGGTCCCACCGGGGAGCTGTTTTTT. Amino acid sequence: CASSLNSGGPTGELFF.

The chain combines TRBV19 with TRBJ2-7, with a possible D match to TRBD1 (6 bases). V lost 5 bases and J lost 4, with 15 bases in between. The germline V gene has CDR1 LNHDA and CDR2 SQIVND (reference sequence). The CDR3 spans 14 residues. CDR3 sequence (DNA): TGTGCCAGTAGTTCACCTCTCACAGGGTACGAGCAGTACTTC. Its protein is CASSSPLTGYEQYF.

This clone has a handful of counts. The V call is TRBV5-1, the J call TRBJ1-2, with 7 bases fitting TRBD1. J was trimmed by 4 bases and V by 4 bases; bases with no gene match: 7. Germline V gene sequence: CDR1 SGHRS, CDR2 YFSETQ. This CDR3 is 14 amino acids long. The CDR3 reads CASSMPGQTYGYTF. The CDR3, as DNA: TGCGCCAGCAGCATGCCGGGACAGACCTATGGCTACACCTTC. The complete variable domain, with remaining parts taken from reference TRBV5-1 and TRBJ1-2, reads KAGVTQTPRYLIKTRGQQVTLSCSPISGHRSVSWYQQTPGQGLQFLFEYFSETQRNKGNFPGRFSGRQFSNSRSEMNVSTLELGDSALYLCASSMPGQTYGYTFGSGTRLTVV.

The chain couples TRBV6-1 to TRBJ1-1, with 7 bases fitting TRBD1. Germline loops: CDR1 MNHNS, CDR2 SASEGT. The CDR3 sequence is 13 residues long. The V gene end was trimmed by 10 bases and the J gene end by 1 base; junction bases not matched to a gene: 6. The CDR3 loop reads CATREGANTEAFF. The CDR3 DNA sequence: TGTGCCACAAGAGAGGGGGCGAACACTGAAGCTTTCTTT.

This clone was seen only a few times. V and J are TRBV10-3 and TRBJ2-3; 8 bases line up with TRBD2. Germline loops: CDR1 ENHRY, CDR2 SYGVKD. The junction had 12 bases not matched to a gene; V was cut back by 3 bases and J by 4 bases. This CDR3 region has 17 residues. The CDR3 loop is CAISESLGGAGADTQYF. As DNA, the CDR3 is TGTGCCATCAGTGAATCCCTCGGGGGGGCGGGGGCAGATACGCAGTATTTT.

This clone was found a few times. The gene calls are TRBV4-1 and TRBJ1-3; 9 nucleotides align to TRBD1. This CDR3 has 16 residues. The ends lost 2 bases at V and 2 bases at J; junction bases unmatched: 4. Per germline, CDR1 MGHRA and CDR2 YSYEKL. CDR3 sequence: CASSQPGQGTGNTIYF. CDR3 DNA sequence: TGCGCCAGCAGCCAACCGGGACAGGGAACTGGAAACACCATATATTTT.

This clone was counted a few times. The chain employs TRBV7-2 and TRBJ2-7; no clear D. CDR1 is SGHTA and CDR2 is FQGNSA in the germline V gene. Trimming pared 6 bases from V and 6 bases from J, leaving 9 bases between. This CDR3 has 11 amino acids. The CDR3 is CASRVDSEQYF. The CDR3 region has the DNA TGTGCCAGCAGAGTCGACTCCGAGCAGTACTTC.

This clone was found a few times. J is TRBJ2-1 and V is TRBV7-9, with 10 positions matching TRBD2. CDR1 and CDR2 from the germline V gene are SEHNR and FQNEAQ (reference sequence). CDR3 length equals 19 residues. The junction had 15 bases not matched to a gene; V was cut back by 1 base and J by 6 bases. DNA of the CDR3: TGTGCCAGCAGCTTAGGGACTAGCGGACTCCAAAGTACCAGCAATGAGCAGTTCTTC. This codes for CASSLGTSGLQSTSNEQFF.

This clone was observed a handful of times. The chain couples TRBV27 to TRBJ2-1; 9 bases are shared with TRBD2. Germline V gene sequence: CDR1 MNHEY, CDR2 SMNVEV (reference sequence). This CDR3 has 16 residues. Losses at the gene ends were 1 base for V and 8 bases for J; bases not matched to a gene: 9. The CDR3 DNA is TGTGCCAGCAGTTTATTGGTAGCGGGGGAACGGGATGAGCAGTTCTTC. Its protein is CASSLLVAGERDEQFF.

This chain's CDR3 is CASKGTGNTEAFF. The CDR3 nucleotides read TGTGCCAGCAAGGGGACAGGGAACACTGAAGCTTTCTTT. The gene calls are TRBV28 and TRBJ1-1, with 8 positions matching TRBD1. V was pared by 7 bases and J by 1 base, with 2 bases of the junction left unmatched. CDR1 and CDR2 from the germline V gene are MDHEN and SYDVKM. This CDR3 spans 13 amino acids.

The rearrangement uses TRBV5-1 and TRBJ2-5, with 9 bases identical to TRBD1. The CDR3 is made up of 17 amino acids. Germline loops: CDR1 SGHRS, CDR2 YFSETQ. V trimming: 4 bases; J trimming: 4 bases; junction bases outside the gene matches: 14. The CDR3 nucleotides read TGCGCCAGCAGCGGGGGCCGGAGGGACAGGGTTTCAGAGACCCAGTACTTC. This codes for CASSGGRRDRVSETQYF.

This clone was seen a handful of times. The chain employs TRBV27 and TRBJ2-5; 10 bases match TRBD2. V shed 5 bases, J shed 5 bases, and the junction held 17 bases outside the gene matches. Germline values: CDR1 MNHEY, CDR2 SMNVEV (reference sequence). The CDR3 has 18 amino acids. This chain's CDR3 is CASSPRRGSGGWGETQYF. The CDR3 nucleotides read TGTGCCAGCAGTCCCCGTCGGGGTAGCGGGGGGTGGGGGGAGACCCAGTACTTC.

This clone was counted a few times. The chain joins TRBV9 to TRBJ2-7, with 7 bases lining up with TRBD1. J was trimmed by 5 bases and V by 0 bases; bases with no gene match: 14. CDR1 and CDR2 from the germline V gene are SGDLS and YYNGEE. The CDR3 totals 17 residues. This CDR3 is CASSVDPTGTGLDEQYF. The CDR3 DNA follows: TGTGCCAGCAGCGTAGACCCGACAGGGACGGGTCTCGACGAGCAGTACTTC.

The chain recombines TRBV5-6 with TRBJ1-5; D is perhaps TRBD1 (5 bases). The CDR3 loop spans 14 amino acids. Germline assignment: CDR1 SGHDT and CDR2 YYEEEE. Trimming shortened V by 1 base and J by 3 bases, and 8 bases separated the two germline ends. The CDR3 spells CASSLTGYNQPQHF. CDR3 DNA sequence: TGTGCCAGCAGCTTGACAGGTTACAATCAGCCCCAGCATTTT.

This sequence joins TRBV7-2 and TRBJ2-5; TRBD1 might be the D (5 bases). This CDR3 spans 13 amino acids. V lost 4 bases and J lost 5, with 11 bases in between. The germline gives CDR1 SGHTA, CDR2 FQGNSA. The CDR3 coding sequence is TGTGCCAGCAGCTCCGATAGGGGTGAGACCCAGTACTTC. This sequence encodes CASSSDRGETQYF.

This clone has more than one count but fewer than ten. This chain uses TRBV5-6 with TRBJ2-7; 8 bases align to TRBD2. The V gene end was trimmed by 3 bases and the J gene end by 6 bases; junction bases not matched to a gene: 8. The CDR3 spans 14 residues. Germline-derived CDR1 and CDR2 are SGHDT and YYEEEE. DNA for the CDR3: TGTGCCAGCAGCTCCGGGGGGGTCAGGGGCGAGCAGTACTTC. Protein product: CASSSGGVRGEQYF.

The chain is built from TRBV6-1 and TRBJ2-2; TRBD1 agrees at 8 bases. Trimming cost V 7 bases and J 3 bases; bases outside gene matches: 7. The CDR3 sequence is 15 residues long. The germline V gene encodes CDR1 MNHNS and CDR2 SASEGT. The CDR3 DNA is TGTGCCAGCAAAGCAGGACAGGGATACACCGGGGAGCTGTTTTTT. Amino acids: CASKAGQGYTGELFF.

This clone was found a few times. V is TRBV19 and J is TRBJ2-3; 12 nucleotides match TRBD2. The CDR3 contains 16 residues. V lost 3 bases, J lost 1 base, and 2 bases stayed unmatched. Per germline, CDR1 LNHDA and CDR2 SQIVND (reference sequence). CDR3 sequence (DNA): TGTGCCAGTAGTATGCGGACTAGCGGGGGCACAGATACGCAGTATTTT. This gives the protein CASSMRTSGGTDTQYF. The variable domain in full, completed from reference TRBV19 and TRBJ2-3, reads DGGITQSPKYLFRKEGQNVTLSCEQNLNHDAMYWYRQDPGQGLRLIYYSQIVNDFQKGDIAEGYSVSREKKESFPLTVTSAQKNPTAFYLCASSMRTSGGTDTQYFGPGTRLTVL.

This chain uses TRBV5-4 with TRBJ2-7; 9 positions agree with TRBD1. This CDR3 contains 15 residues. With V trimmed by 4 bases and J by 1 base, 6 bases remained unmatched. The germline CDR1 and CDR2 sequences are SGHNT and YYREEE (reference sequence). The CDR3 DNA reads TGTGCCAGCAGCGTGTCCGGGACAGGGTCCTACGAGCAGTACTTC. It yields the protein CASSVSGTGSYEQYF.

Note on this clone: Mismatch with germline at one junction end may stem from a read error. The chain carries TRBV5-4 and TRBJ2-2; D remains ambiguous. The CDR3 is made up of 14 amino acids. The germline V gene has CDR1 SGHNT and CDR2 YYREEE (reference sequence). This chain's CDR3 is CASSQDRSLGELFF. As DNA, the CDR3 is TGCGCCAGCAGCCAAGATCGGAGCCTCGGGGAGCTGTTTTTT.

This clone has just a few counts. The chain recombines TRBV4-1 with TRBJ1-5, with D unclear. CDR3 size: 16 residues. V lost 1 base and J 7 bases, leaving 17 bases between the germline ends. Germline CDR1 and CDR2: MGHRA and YSYEKL. CDR3 bases: TGCGCCAGCAGCCAAGCAAGGTTGTCAGGTTCGCAGCCCCAGCATTTT. Amino acids: CASSQARLSGSQPQHF.

This clone has only a few counts. The rearrangement joins TRBV7-2 to TRBJ2-5, with D possibly TRBD2 on 5 matching bases. In germline, CDR1 is SGHTA, CDR2 FQGNSA. With 5 bases removed from V and 1 base from J, the gap between germline ends came to 11 bases. The length of the CDR3 is 14 residues. CDR3 sequence (DNA): TGTGCCAGCAGCCCATCCGGGGTCCAAGAGACCCAGTACTTC. Its translation: CASSPSGVQETQYF. Together with reference TRBV7-2 and TRBJ2-5, the CDR3 gives the full variable domain: GAGVSQSPSNKVTEKGKDVELRCDPISGHTALYWYRQSLGQGLEFLIYFQGNSAPDKSGLPSDRFSAERTGGSVSTLTIQRTQQEDSAVYLCASSPSGVQETQYFGPGTRLLVL.

This chain connects TRBV19 to TRBJ1-5; 8 bases line up with TRBD1. The CDR3 extends over 15 amino acids. The junction had 4 bases not matched to a gene; V was cut back by 6 bases and J by 0 bases. The germline CDR1 and CDR2 sequences are LNHDA and SQIVND (reference sequence). CDR3 in DNA: TGTGCCAGTAGCCTCCAGGGGGCTAGCAATCAGCCCCAGCATTTT. The encoded protein is CASSLQGASNQPQHF. Full variable domain (remainder filled in from reference TRBV19 and TRBJ1-5): DGGITQSPKYLFRKEGQNVTLSCEQNLNHDAMYWYRQDPGQGLRLIYYSQIVNDFQKGDIAEGYSVSREKKESFPLTVTSAQKNPTAFYLCASSLQGASNQPQHFGDGTRLSIL.

This clone has more than one count but fewer than ten. This rearrangement joins TRBV13 to TRBJ2-3; TRBD2 matches at 12 bases. The CDR3 totals 16 residues. The V and J ends lost 4 bases and 6 bases, in that order; junction bases with no gene match: 8. The germline gives CDR1 PRHDT, CDR2 FYEKMQ (reference sequence). CDR3 amino acids: CASSSPTSGGWDTQYF. The CDR3 DNA reads as TGTGCCAGCAGCTCACCCACTAGCGGGGGGTGGGATACGCAGTATTTT. Complete variable domain (other parts from reference TRBV13 and TRBJ2-3): AAGVIQSPRHLIKEKRETATLKCYPIPRHDTVYWYQQGPGQDPQFLISFYEKMQSDKGSIPDRFSAQQFSDYHSELNMSSLELGDSALYFCASSSPTSGGWDTQYFGPGTRLTVL.

The J gene is TRBJ2-7, the V gene TRBV9, with D possibly matching TRBD1 (6 bases). V was cut by 3 bases and J by 1 base, with 8 bases left in between. The V gene's germline CDR1 is SGDLS and CDR2 YYNGEE. CDR3 length equals 13 residues. In DNA, the CDR3 is TGTGCCAGCAGCGCCGGACAGTCCTACGAGCAGTACTTC. Residues: CASSAGQSYEQYF. Looking up the rest from reference TRBV9 and TRBJ2-7 gives the full variable domain: DSGVTQTPKHLITATGQRVTLRCSPRSGDLSVYWYQQSLDQGLQFLIQYYNGEERAKGNILERFSAQQFPDLHSELNLSSLELGDSALYFCASSAGQSYEQYFGPGTRLTVT.